This TCR beta chain was identified in a study of T cells in Graves' hyperthyroidism and ophthalmopathy. Study-level results: A 13 V-J signature model discriminated ophthalmopathy versus stable hyperthyroidism. Clonotypes that were expanded in thyroid above 0.001 mostly appeared in blood too.

It was RNA transcripts that yielded the amplified TCR beta CDR3 regions. When the TCR CDR3 underwent first-round RT-PCR, the HTBI primer set was used. TCRdb redid the calling of the multiplex PCR reads with MiXCR, one entry per CDR3 protein. In the table there are almost 600,000 distinct CDR3 sequences, about 43% of which are singletons. Newly diagnosed patients aged 18 to 65 had hyperthyroidism of under 2 months' duration. Trimming shortened V by 3 bases and J by 5 bases, and 20 bases separated the two germline ends. CDR3 size: 16 residues. Germline CDR1 reads MNHNS; CDR2 reads SASEGT. This clonotype was seen repeatedly, ten times or more. Its antigen is unknown.

Material for sequencing was peripheral blood or thyroid tissue (not recorded which). This TCR was sampled from a woman aged 18-29 years with Graves' hyperthyroidism. This rearrangement joins TRBV6-1 to TRBJ2-7; D is ambiguous. Here the CDR3 DNA reads TGTGCCAGCAGTGAGCCTTTGAGGTTCAGGAACGACGAGCAGTACTTC. It yields the protein CASSEPLRFRNDEQYF.